A selection of T cell receptor beta chains follows, all from one sample in a study of beta chain features in type 1 diabetes. Libraries were prepared by immunoSEQ multiplex PCR; TCRdb keeps only in-frame clonotypes and omits some of them. The sample records 300,000 to 350,000 clones, approximately 8% being singletons. The material sequenced was central memory CD4+ T cells from blood. The receptors shown here come from a woman aged 18-29 years in good health. Both conserved end residues are part of each CDR3. Each record gives: J gene, D gene, V gene, clone size, CDR3 protein, CDR3 DNA. D genes are given only for firm matches. Clone sizes are given selectively: once, few, many, or a class where the clone is expanded.

j_call: TRBJ2-5
d_call: TRBD2
v_call: TRBV27
clone_size: .
cdr3_aa: CASRRAGGSGETQYF
cdr3_nt: TGTGCCAGCAGAAGAGCGGGAGGTTCGGGAGAGACCCAGTACTTC

j_call: TRBJ2-7
d_call: TRBD1
v_call: TRBV9
clone_size: few
cdr3_aa: CASSPGTENYEQYF
cdr3_nt: TGTGCCAGCAGCCCCGGGACAGAAAACTACGAGCAGTACTTC

j_call: TRBJ2-3
d_call: .
v_call: TRBV7-9
clone_size: many
cdr3_aa: CASSLRSSGTDTQYF
cdr3_nt: TGTGCCAGCAGCCTACGGTCGTCAGGCACAGATACGCAGTATTTT

j_call: TRBJ1-3
d_call: .
v_call: TRBV14
clone_size: few
cdr3_aa: CASSKGGNTIYF
cdr3_nt: TGTGCCAGCAGCAAAGGCGGAAACACCATATATTTT

j_call: TRBJ2-1
d_call: .
v_call: TRBV2
clone_size: few
cdr3_aa: CASSERAGYDEQFF
cdr3_nt: TGTGCCAGCAGTGAAAGGGCTGGGTACGATGAGCAGTTCTTC

j_call: TRBJ2-7
d_call: TRBD1
v_call: TRBV15
clone_size: few
cdr3_aa: CATSREGTGLYEQYF
cdr3_nt: TGTGCCACCAGCAGAGAGGGGACAGGGCTGTACGAGCAGTACTTC

j_call: TRBJ1-2
d_call: .
v_call: TRBV19
clone_size: many
cdr3_aa: CASSIRPEGNYGYTF
cdr3_nt: TGTGCCAGTAGTATACGACCGGAGGGAAACTATGGCTACACCTTC

j_call: TRBJ2-1
d_call: .
v_call: TRBV11-3
clone_size: .
cdr3_aa: CASSRTAKDEQFF
cdr3_nt: TGTGCCAGCAGCAGGACAGCAAAGGATGAGCAGTTCTTC

j_call: TRBJ2-1
d_call: TRBD2
v_call: TRBV15
clone_size: few
cdr3_aa: CATSRDLVPSGREQFF
cdr3_nt: TGTGCCACCAGCAGAGATTTAGTCCCTAGCGGGAGAGAGCAGTTCTTC

j_call: TRBJ2-3
d_call: .
v_call: TRBV6-6
clone_size: few
cdr3_aa: CASTLSGTDTQYF
cdr3_nt: TGTGCCAGCACCCTCAGTGGTACAGATACGCAGTATTTT

j_call: TRBJ2-1
d_call: TRBD2
v_call: TRBV4-1
clone_size: .
cdr3_aa: CASSRIGLAANEQFF
cdr3_nt: TGCGCCAGCAGCCGAATCGGACTAGCGGCCAATGAGCAGTTCTTC

j_call: TRBJ2-1
d_call: .
v_call: TRBV28
clone_size: few
cdr3_aa: CASSFGSRQFF
cdr3_nt: TGTGCCAGCAGTTTCGGGTCACGGCAGTTCTTC

j_call: TRBJ2-5
d_call: TRBD2
v_call: TRBV6-1
clone_size: .
cdr3_aa: CASSGGGLAEETQYF
cdr3_nt: TGTGCCAGCAGTGGGGGGGGACTAGCAGAGGAGACCCAGTACTTC

j_call: TRBJ1-1
d_call: .
v_call: TRBV6-5
clone_size: .
cdr3_aa: CASTQTGMATEAFF
cdr3_nt: TGTGCCAGCACCCAAACAGGGATGGCGACTGAAGCTTTCTTT

j_call: TRBJ2-1
d_call: TRBD2
v_call: TRBV9
clone_size: .
cdr3_aa: CASSVGLAGRNEQFF
cdr3_nt: TGTGCCAGCAGCGTAGGACTAGCGGGTAGGAATGAGCAGTTCTTC

j_call: TRBJ2-2
d_call: TRBD1
v_call: TRBV4-3
clone_size: few
cdr3_aa: CASSQVFSTGQLTGELFF
cdr3_nt: TGCGCCAGCAGCCAAGTCTTTAGCACGGGACAGCTTACCGGGGAGCTGTTTTTT

j_call: TRBJ2-7
d_call: .
v_call: TRBV9
clone_size: few
cdr3_aa: CASSVAGDSSYEQYF
cdr3_nt: TGTGCCAGCAGCGTAGCCGGGGACTCTTCCTACGAGCAGTACTTC

j_call: TRBJ1-2
d_call: TRBD1
v_call: TRBV5-6
clone_size: .
cdr3_aa: CASSQGQRGIGYTF
cdr3_nt: TGTGCCAGCAGCCAGGGACAGAGAGGAATAGGCTACACCTTC

j_call: TRBJ2-1
d_call: .
v_call: TRBV15
clone_size: few
cdr3_aa: CATRYPATVEQFF
cdr3_nt: TGTGCCACCAGGTATCCGGCGACGGTTGAGCAGTTCTTC

j_call: TRBJ2-1
d_call: .
v_call: TRBV29-1
clone_size: .
cdr3_aa: CSVEYQRDNEQFF
cdr3_nt: TGCAGCGTTGAATACCAGCGGGACAATGAGCAGTTCTTC

j_call: TRBJ2-1
d_call: TRBD2
v_call: TRBV6-5
clone_size: .
cdr3_aa: CASSYGPGLQFF
cdr3_nt: TGTGCCAGCAGTTACGGACCGGGACTACAGTTCTTC

j_call: TRBJ2-2
d_call: .
v_call: TRBV19
clone_size: .
cdr3_aa: CASSLIGVSGELFF
cdr3_nt: TGTGCCAGTAGCTTGATCGGGGTCTCCGGGGAGCTGTTTTTT

j_call: TRBJ2-7
d_call: TRBD1
v_call: TRBV2
clone_size: .
cdr3_aa: CASTKDRVSYEQYF
cdr3_nt: TGTGCCAGCACGAAGGACAGGGTAAGCTACGAGCAGTACTTC

j_call: TRBJ2-7
d_call: .
v_call: TRBV7-3
clone_size: few
cdr3_aa: CASSLNGWDEQYF
cdr3_nt: TGTGCCAGCAGCTTAAACGGATGGGACGAGCAGTACTTC

j_call: TRBJ2-5
d_call: .
v_call: TRBV4-2
clone_size: .
cdr3_aa: CASSRGTVQETQYF
cdr3_nt: TGTGCCAGCAGCCGCGGGACAGTCCAAGAGACCCAGTACTTC

j_call: TRBJ1-2
d_call: .
v_call: TRBV29-1
clone_size: many
cdr3_aa: CSVGSGTEGYTF
cdr3_nt: TGCAGCGTTGGGTCGGGCACCGAGGGATACACCTTC